This entry is about one TCR beta chain. Antigen: not known. The data were obtained in a study of cytomegalovirus exposure and HLA in healthy donors. J was trimmed by 6 bases and V by 2 bases; bases with no gene match: 9. The CDR3 is made up of 15 amino acids. Germline V gene sequence: CDR1 KGHSH, CDR2 LQKENI. The PCR used 60 Vbeta and 13 Jbeta primers. Sequenced by immunoSEQ multiplex PCR; TCRdb stores in-frame clones only, minus some. The table shows about 100,000 clones, with 65% to 90% occurring only once. Study outcomes and limitations: Later genetic work tied a missense DCLRE1C variant to beta-chain V and J trimming. Data from an earlier analysis indicated that most TCR beta V segments were productive either about 90% or about 30% of the time. Some V segments could not be told apart, so they were left out, TRBV6-2 and TRBV6-3 among them.

The chain joins TRBV18 to TRBJ2-7; 8 bases align to TRBD1. Input material: PBMCs. The clonotype originates from a woman aged 18-30 years in good health and CMV-seronegative. CDR3 coding DNA: TGTGCCAGCTCACCATTGGGGACAGGTCCAGTCGAGCAGTACTTC. Translated, it gives CASSPLGTGPVEQYF.